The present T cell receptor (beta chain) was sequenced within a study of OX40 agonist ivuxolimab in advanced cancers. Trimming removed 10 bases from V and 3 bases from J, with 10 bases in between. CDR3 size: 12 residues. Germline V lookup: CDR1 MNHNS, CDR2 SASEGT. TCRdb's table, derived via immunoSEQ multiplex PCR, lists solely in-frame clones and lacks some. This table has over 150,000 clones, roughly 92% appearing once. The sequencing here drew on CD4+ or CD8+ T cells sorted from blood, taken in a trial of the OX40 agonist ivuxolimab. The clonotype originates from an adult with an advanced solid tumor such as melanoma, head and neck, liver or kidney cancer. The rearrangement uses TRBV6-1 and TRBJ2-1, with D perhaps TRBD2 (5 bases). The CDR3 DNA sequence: TGTGCCATCCGGGGATTCTACAATGAGCAGTTCTTC. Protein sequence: CAIRGFYNEQFF.